The sequence of this T cell receptor beta chain was determined in a study of molecular identifiers for immune sequencing clone quantification. Study-wide results and limits: The study found clones above 20 RNA copies held over 98% of effector molecules and under 1% in naive cells.

The bulk TCR libraries were made with methods described before and with listed TCR primers. TCRdb called the PCR reads again in MiXCR, with one record for every CDR3 protein. The sample carries 100,000 or so distinct CDR3 sequences, about 21% recorded once. On this clonotype itself: Its antigen remains unidentified.

Trimming took 2 bases from V and 4 from J, leaving 12 bases between them. The CDR3 extends over 14 amino acids. Using a CD8+CD4-CCR7+CD45RA+ phenotype, naive CD8 T cells were sorted. The chain couples TRBV12-3 or TRBV12-4 to TRBJ2-7, with D perhaps given as TRBD1 or TRBD2 (6 bases each). The clonotype was recovered from a human donor in good health. Some libraries in this study had Jurkat cell RNA spiked in. Sequenced sample: naive CD8+ T cells from blood, with Jurkat cell RNA spiked in. Subset meaning: FACS-sorted CD8+CD4-CCR7+CD45RA+ naive T cells. The CDR3 region has the DNA TGTGCCAGCAGTTTAAACGGGGGCGGGTACGAGCAGTACTTC. As protein: CASSLNGGGYEQYF.